This T cell receptor beta chain was sequenced for a study of regulatory and conventional T cells in RAG deficiency. General study points: Shannon entropy fell and Simpson indices rose in RAG-deficient patients.

Conventional CD4+ T cells were sorted from blood as CD25-low CD127-high cells. With respect to this clone: The antigen remains undetermined.

This CDR3 is 16 amino acids long. The J segment lost 5 bases and the V segment lost 6 bases, leaving 15 bases of the junction unmatched. The protocol was immunoSEQ multiplex PCR, while the TCRdb copy is restricted to in-frame clones and leaves out a portion. The repertoire consists of roughly 32,000 clones, with about 96% occurring once and the leading ten covering about 0.36%. This sample was also put to use in a study of regulatory T cells. That publication notes: The PCR used 52 TRBV and 13 TRBJ primers.

Specimen: CD25- CD4+ T cells sorted from blood. The rearrangement links TRBV23-1 to TRBJ2-5; 7 bases map to TRBD1. TRBV23-1 carries the ORF label, with uncertain function. The sequence was collected from a human donor in good health. The CDR3 DNA sequence: TGCGCCAGCAGCCAAACTCCGACAGGGAGTGAGGAGACCCAGTACTTC. Encoded protein: CASSQTPTGSEETQYF.